The clone carrying this TCR beta chain showed up just once. Its matching antigen is unknown. This specimen comes from a study of glioma-infiltrating T cells after dendritic cell vaccination. Whole-study findings and limits: Few patients contributed both blood and tumor specimens. Higher TCR clonality did not directly relate to longer survival.

Time point: after dendritic cell vaccination, including at tumor progression/relapse. Before vaccination, two weeks after the third vaccination, and at progression, PBMC were collected. This CDR3 is 16 amino acids long. Germline V gene data show CDR1 as PRHDT and CDR2 as FYEKMQ (reference sequence). The germline V and J ends were trimmed by 0 bases and 0 bases, with 10 bases remaining between them. Only in-frame clones appear in the TCRdb table, and some are missing; sequencing was by immunoSEQ multiplex PCR. The profile shows just under 60,000 clones, about four fifths of them singletons. J is TRBJ2-3 and V is TRBV13; a possible D gene is TRBD1 (6 bases). The clonotype originates from a human donor with glioblastoma. Sequenced here: blood, sampled after dendritic cell vaccination. The CDR3 DNA reads TGTGCCAGCAGCTTAGGGGACAGCACTAGCACAGATACGCAGTATTTT. Protein product: CASSLGDSTSTDTQYF.